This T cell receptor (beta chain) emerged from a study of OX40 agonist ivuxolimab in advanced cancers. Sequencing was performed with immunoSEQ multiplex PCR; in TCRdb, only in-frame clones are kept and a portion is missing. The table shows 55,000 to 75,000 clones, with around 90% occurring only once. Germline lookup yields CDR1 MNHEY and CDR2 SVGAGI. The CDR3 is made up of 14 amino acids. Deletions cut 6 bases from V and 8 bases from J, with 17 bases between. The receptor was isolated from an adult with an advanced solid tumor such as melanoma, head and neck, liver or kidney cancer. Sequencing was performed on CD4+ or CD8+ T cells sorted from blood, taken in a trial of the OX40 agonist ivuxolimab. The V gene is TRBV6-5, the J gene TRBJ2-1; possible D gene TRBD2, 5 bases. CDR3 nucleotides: TGTGCCAGCAGCCTTCTGGGCTGGCGGGATGAGCAGTTCTTC. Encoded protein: CASSLLGWRDEQFF.